The 5 T cell receptor beta chains below come from one sample, sequenced in a study of blood T cell repertoires in COVID-19. Sequencing used immunoSEQ multiplex PCR; TCRdb keeps in-frame clones, though not all of them. The sample has tens of thousands of clones, roughly nine tenths seen once. Sequences were obtained from peripheral blood. These receptors were taken from a man at least 80 years old in a cohort sampled during active COVID-19.

This clone was counted between two and nine times. The chain joins TRBV4-3 to TRBJ2-4; 15 bases match TRBD2. In germline, CDR1 is LGHNA, CDR2 YSLEER. Germline trimming cut 0 bases from V and 1 base from J; bases unmatched to any gene: 10. The CDR3 is made up of 21 amino acids. Here the CDR3 DNA reads TGCGCCAGCAGCCAAGAAATCCCGGGACTAGCGGGGGGTTTTGCCAAAAACATTCAGTACTTC. Translation: CASSQEIPGLAGGFAKNIQYF.

This clone was counted between two and nine times. The chain couples TRBV19 to TRBJ1-1; a weak D match, TRBD1 (5 bases). This CDR3 region has 14 residues. Germline values: CDR1 LNHDA, CDR2 SQIVND (reference sequence). Trimming left V 4 bases short and J 2 bases short, with 11 bases between. The CDR3 reads CASSTYDRNTEAFF. As DNA, the CDR3 is TGTGCCAGTAGTACCTATGACAGAAACACTGAAGCTTTCTTT.

The chain is built from TRBV18 and TRBJ2-2; D ambiguous. The V gene's germline CDR1 is KGHSH and CDR2 LQKENI. The CDR3 sequence is 16 residues long. Deletions cut 1 base from V and 5 bases from J, with 14 bases between. CDR3 nucleotide sequence: TGTGCCAGCTCACCACGTACGGGTGTGGAGACCGGGGAGCTGTTTTTT. Translated, it gives CASSPRTGVETGELFF.

The J gene is TRBJ1-2, the V gene TRBV9; D gene unclear. This CDR3 comprises 14 residues. V lost 0 bases and J lost 4, with 10 bases in between. From germline, CDR1 is SGDLS and CDR2 YYNGEE. CDR3 coding DNA: TGTGCCAGCAGCGTAGACAGCCAGCCCTATGGCTACACCTTC. Its translation is CASSVDSQPYGYTF. The full variable domain, rest sourced from reference TRBV9 and TRBJ1-2, is DSGVTQTPKHLITATGQRVTLRCSPRSGDLSVYWYQQSLDQGLQFLIQYYNGEERAKGNILERFSAQQFPDLHSELNLSSLELGDSALYFCASSVDSQPYGYTFGSGTRLTVV.

A single count supports this clone. The V gene is TRBV27, the J gene TRBJ2-1; the match to TRBD2 covers 10 bases. Germline V gene lookup returns CDR1 MNHEY and CDR2 SMNVEV (reference sequence). The ends lost 6 bases at V and 4 bases at J; junction bases unmatched: 9. This CDR3 comprises 16 residues. CDR3 DNA sequence: TGTGCCAGCAGCCATATAGCGGGGGGTGTGTACAATGAGCAGTTCTTC. This gives the protein CASSHIAGGVYNEQFF.